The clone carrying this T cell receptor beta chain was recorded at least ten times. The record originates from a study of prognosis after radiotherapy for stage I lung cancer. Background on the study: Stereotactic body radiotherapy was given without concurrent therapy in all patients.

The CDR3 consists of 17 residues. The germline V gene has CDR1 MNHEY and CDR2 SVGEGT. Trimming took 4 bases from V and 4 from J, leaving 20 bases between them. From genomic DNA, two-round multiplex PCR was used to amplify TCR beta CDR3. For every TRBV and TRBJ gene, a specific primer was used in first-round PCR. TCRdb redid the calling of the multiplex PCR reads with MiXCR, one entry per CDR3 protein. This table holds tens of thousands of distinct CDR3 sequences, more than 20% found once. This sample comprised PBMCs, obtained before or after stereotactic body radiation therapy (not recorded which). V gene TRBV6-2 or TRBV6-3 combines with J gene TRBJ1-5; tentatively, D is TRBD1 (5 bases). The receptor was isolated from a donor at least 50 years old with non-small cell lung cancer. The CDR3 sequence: CASSSPKRDGPNQPQHF. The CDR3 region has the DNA TGTGCCAGCAGTTCTCCTAAACGGGACGGACCTAATCAGCCCCAGCATTTT.